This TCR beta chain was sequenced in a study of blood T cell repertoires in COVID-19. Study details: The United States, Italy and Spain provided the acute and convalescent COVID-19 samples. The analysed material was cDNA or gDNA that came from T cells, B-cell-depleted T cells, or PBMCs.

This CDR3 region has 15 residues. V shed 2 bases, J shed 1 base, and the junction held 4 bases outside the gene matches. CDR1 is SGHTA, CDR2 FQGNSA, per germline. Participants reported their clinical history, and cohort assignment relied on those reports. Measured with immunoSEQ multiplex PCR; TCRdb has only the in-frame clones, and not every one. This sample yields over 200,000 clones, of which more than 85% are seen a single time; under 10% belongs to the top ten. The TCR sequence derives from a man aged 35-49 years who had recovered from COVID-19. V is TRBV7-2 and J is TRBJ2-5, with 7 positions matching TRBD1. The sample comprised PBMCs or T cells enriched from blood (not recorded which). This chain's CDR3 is CASSLPGTAQETQYF. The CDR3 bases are TGTGCCAGCAGCTTACCCGGGACAGCCCAAGAGACCCAGTACTTC.